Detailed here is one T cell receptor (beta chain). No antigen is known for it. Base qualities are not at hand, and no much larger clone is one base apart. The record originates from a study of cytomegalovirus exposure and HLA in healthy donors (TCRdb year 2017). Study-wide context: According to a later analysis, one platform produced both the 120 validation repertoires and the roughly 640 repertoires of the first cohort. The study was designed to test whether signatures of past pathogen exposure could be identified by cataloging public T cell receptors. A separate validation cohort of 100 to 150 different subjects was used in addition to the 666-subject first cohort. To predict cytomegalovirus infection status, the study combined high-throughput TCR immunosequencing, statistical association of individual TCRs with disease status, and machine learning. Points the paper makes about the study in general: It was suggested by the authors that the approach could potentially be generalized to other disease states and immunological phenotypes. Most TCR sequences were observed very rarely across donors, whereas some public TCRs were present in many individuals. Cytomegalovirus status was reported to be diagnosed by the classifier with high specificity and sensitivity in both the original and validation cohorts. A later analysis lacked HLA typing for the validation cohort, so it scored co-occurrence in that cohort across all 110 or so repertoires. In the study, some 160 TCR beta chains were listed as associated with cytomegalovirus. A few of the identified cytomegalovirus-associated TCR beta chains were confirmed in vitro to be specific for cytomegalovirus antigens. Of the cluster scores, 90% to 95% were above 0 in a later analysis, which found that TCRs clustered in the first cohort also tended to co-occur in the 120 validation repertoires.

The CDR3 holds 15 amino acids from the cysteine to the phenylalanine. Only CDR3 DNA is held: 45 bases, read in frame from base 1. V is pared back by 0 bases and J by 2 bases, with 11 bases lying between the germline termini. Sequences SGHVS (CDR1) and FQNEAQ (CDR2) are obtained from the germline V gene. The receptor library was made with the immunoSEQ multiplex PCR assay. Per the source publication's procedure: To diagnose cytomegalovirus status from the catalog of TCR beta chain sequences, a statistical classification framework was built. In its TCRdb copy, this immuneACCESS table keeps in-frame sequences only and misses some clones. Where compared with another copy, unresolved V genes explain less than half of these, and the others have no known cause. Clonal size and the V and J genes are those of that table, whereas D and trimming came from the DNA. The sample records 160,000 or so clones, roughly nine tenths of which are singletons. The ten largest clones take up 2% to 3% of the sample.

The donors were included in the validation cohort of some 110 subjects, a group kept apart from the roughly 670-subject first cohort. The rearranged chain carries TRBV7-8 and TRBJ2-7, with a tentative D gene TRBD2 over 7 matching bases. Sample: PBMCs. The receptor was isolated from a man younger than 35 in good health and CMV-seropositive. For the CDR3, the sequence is CASSLALGGPYEQYF. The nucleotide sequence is TGTGCCAGCAGCTTAGCGCTCGGGGGGCCCTACGAGCAGTACTTC.